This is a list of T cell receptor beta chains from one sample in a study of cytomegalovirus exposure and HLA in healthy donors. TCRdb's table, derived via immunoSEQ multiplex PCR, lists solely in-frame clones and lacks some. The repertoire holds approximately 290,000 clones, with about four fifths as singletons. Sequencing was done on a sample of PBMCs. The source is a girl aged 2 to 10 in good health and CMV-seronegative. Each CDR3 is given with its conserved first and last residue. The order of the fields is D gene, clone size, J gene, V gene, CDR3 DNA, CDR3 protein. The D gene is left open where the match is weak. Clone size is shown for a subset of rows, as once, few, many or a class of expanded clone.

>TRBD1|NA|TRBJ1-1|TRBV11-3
TGTGCCAGCAGCTCATCCGGACAGGGTGGCCCTAAAGCTTTCTTT
CASSSSGQGGPKAFF
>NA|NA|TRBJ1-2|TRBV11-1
TGTGCCAGCAGCCCCAACGGTCATGGCTACACCTTC
CASSPNGHGYTF
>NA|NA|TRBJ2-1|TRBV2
TGTGCCAGCACCGGCCGGAGAGGGAGTGAGCAGTTCTTC
CASTGRRGSEQFF
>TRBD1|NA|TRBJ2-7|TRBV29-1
TGCAGCGCCCGAAGGACAGGGATTATCCACGAGCAGTACTTC
CSARRTGIIHEQYF
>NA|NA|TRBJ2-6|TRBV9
TGTGCCAGCAGCGTTGGGCGCATCTCTGGGGCCAACGTCCTGACTTTC
CASSVGRISGANVLTF
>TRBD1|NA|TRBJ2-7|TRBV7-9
TGTGCCAGCAGCGAACCGGGACAGGGGCGCTACGAGCAGTACTTC
CASSEPGQGRYEQYF
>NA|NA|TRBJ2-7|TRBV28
TGTGCCAGCAGTATTCCCGCCTACGAGCAGTACTTC
CASSIPAYEQYF
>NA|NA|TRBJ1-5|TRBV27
TGTGCCAGCAGACAAACAGGGTTCGCGCCCCAGCATTTT
CASRQTGFAPQHF
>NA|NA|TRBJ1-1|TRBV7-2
TGTGCCAGCGGTCACGCCGGGCGGGTGAACACTGAAGCTTTCTTT
CASGHAGRVNTEAFF
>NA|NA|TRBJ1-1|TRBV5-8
TGTGCCAGCAGCGGTTACAGGGTAACTGAAGCTTTCTTT
CASSGYRVTEAFF
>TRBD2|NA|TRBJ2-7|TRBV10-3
TGTGCCATCAGTCCGGGACTAGCGGGGGGGCAGGGATACGAGCAGTACTTC
CAISPGLAGGQGYEQYF
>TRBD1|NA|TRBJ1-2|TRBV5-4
TGTGCCAGCAGCCTCGGACAGGGCAACTATGGCTACACCTTC
CASSLGQGNYGYTF
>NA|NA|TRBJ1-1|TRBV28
TGTGCCAGCAGTCGACGGGGAAACACTGAAGCTTTCTTT
CASSRRGNTEAFF
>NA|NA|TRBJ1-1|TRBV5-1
TGCGCCAGCAGCTTGGGACAGACCACTGAAGCTTTCTTT
CASSLGQTTEAFF
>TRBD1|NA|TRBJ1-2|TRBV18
TGTGCCAGCTCATCCGGACAGGTGGGCTATGGCTACACCTTC
CASSSGQVGYGYTF
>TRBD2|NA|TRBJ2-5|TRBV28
TGTGCCACTGCGGGGACTAGCGGGAGTGGTGAGACCCAGTACTTC
CATAGTSGSGETQYF
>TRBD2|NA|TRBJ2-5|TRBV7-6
TGTGCCAGCAGCCCGATACCCGGGGGGGAGCAGTACTTC
CASSPIPGGEQYF
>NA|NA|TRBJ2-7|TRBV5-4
TGTGCCAGCCCAAGGGGGTCCTACGAGCAGTACTTC
CASPRGSYEQYF
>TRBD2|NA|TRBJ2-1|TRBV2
TGTGCCAGCAGGGGCCGACCCTTGACTAGCGGGAGGGCCTCCTACAATGAGCAGTTCTTC
CASRGRPLTSGRASYNEQFF
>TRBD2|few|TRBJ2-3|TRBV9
TGTGCCAGCAGCGCGGGACTAGCGGGAGTAGATACGCAGTATTTT
CASSAGLAGVDTQYF
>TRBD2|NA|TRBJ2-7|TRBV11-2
TGTGCCAGCAGCCCTCCCGGAGGGCGGGAGTCCTACGAGCAGTACTTC
CASSPPGGRESYEQYF
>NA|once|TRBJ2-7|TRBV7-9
TGTGCCAGCAACTTACCGGGCGGGGAGCAGTACTTC
CASNLPGGEQYF
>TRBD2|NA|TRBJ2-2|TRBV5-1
TGCGCCAGCAGCGGCGCGGGGGACACCGGGGAGCTGTTTTTT
CASSGAGDTGELFF
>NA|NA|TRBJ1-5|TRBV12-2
TGTGCAAGTCGCTCACGAGACCCTGAGGGCAATCAGCCCCAGCATTTT
CASRSRDPEGNQPQHF
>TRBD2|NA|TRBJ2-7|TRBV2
TGTGCCAGCAGTGTTTGGACTAGCGGTTCCTACGAGCAGTACTTC
CASSVWTSGSYEQYF
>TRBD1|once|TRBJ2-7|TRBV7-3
TGTGCCAGCAGGGACCGGGACAGGCCCTACGAGCAGTACTTC
CASRDRDRPYEQYF
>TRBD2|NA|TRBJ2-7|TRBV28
TGTGCCAGCAGTTATAGCAGCGGGGGGGCCTACGAGCAGTACTTC
CASSYSSGGAYEQYF
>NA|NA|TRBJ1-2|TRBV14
TGTGCCAGCAGCCAAGATCCAGGGGTGCGGTATGGCTACACCTTC
CASSQDPGVRYGYTF
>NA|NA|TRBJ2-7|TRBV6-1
TGTGCCAGCAGTGAAGTAAACCCACGGTACGAGCAGTACTTC
CASSEVNPRYEQYF
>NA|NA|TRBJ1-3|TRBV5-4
TGTGCCAGCAGCTCCAAGCCCGCAGGGGCTGGAAACACCATATATTTT
CASSSKPAGAGNTIYF
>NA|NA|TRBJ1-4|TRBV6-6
TGTGCCAGCAGTGACCGGGCAACTAATGAAAAACTGTTTTTT
CASSDRATNEKLFF
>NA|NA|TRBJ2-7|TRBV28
TGTGCCAGCAGTACCGAGACAGGTAACTACGAGCAGTACTTC
CASSTETGNYEQYF
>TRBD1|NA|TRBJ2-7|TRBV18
TGTGCCAGCTCGCACCGGGACAGAAACTACGAGCAGTACTTC
CASSHRDRNYEQYF
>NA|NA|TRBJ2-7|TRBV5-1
TGCGCCAGCAGCTGGGGACTTTCGAGCTCCTACGAGCAGTACTTC
CASSWGLSSSYEQYF
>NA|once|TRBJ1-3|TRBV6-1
TGTGCCAGCATTGGGGGGTCCCGTTTGGGAAACACCATATATTTT
CASIGGSRLGNTIYF
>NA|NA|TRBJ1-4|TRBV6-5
TGTGCCAGCAAAATGGACAGCAATGAAAAACTGTTTTTT
CASKMDSNEKLFF
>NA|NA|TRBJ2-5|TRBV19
TGTGCCAGTAGTGTAGTGACATTGGGAGGAGAGACCCAGTACTTC
CASSVVTLGGETQYF
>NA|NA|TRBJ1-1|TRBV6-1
TGTGCCAGCAGTGAAGATTCGGGGGGGACTGAAGCTTTCTTT
CASSEDSGGTEAFF
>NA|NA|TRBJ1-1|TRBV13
TGTGCCAGCAGCTTATGGGCTACCCGGGCTTTCTTT
CASSLWATRAFF
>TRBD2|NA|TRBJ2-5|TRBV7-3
TGTGCCAGCAGCTCAGGGGGACTAGCGGGAGGTACCCAGTACTTC
CASSSGGLAGGTQYF
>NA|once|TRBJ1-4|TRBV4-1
TGCGCCAGCAGCCCCAAGGAGGGCTTCTCGCCTCGGGGGGAAAAACTGTTTTTT
CASSPKEGFSPRGEKLFF
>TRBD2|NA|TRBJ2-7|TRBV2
TGTGCCCTCCTAGTGCGGGGGGCCTCCTACGAGCAGTACTTC
CALLVRGASYEQYF
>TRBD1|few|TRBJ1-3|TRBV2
TGTGCCAGCAGTTTTTACCAGGGGGCGCAAGGAAACACCATATATTTT
CASSFYQGAQGNTIYF
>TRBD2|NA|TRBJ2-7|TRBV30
TGTGCCTGGAGTGGGGGAGGGGCCGAGCAGTACTTC
CAWSGGGAEQYF
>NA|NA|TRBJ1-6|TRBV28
TGTGCCAGTACGGGGTATAATTCACCCCTCCACTTT
CASTGYNSPLHF
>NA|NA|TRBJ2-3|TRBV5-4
TGTGCCAGCAGCTTGGCACCACTAGCAGATACGCAGTATTTT
CASSLAPLADTQYF